This T cell receptor (beta chain) stems from a study of tumor-infiltrating lymphocytes in primary liver carcinoma. Study in general: Treatment of the patients' primary liver carcinoma consisted of surgical resection. Roughly 3.5 to 7.13 million productive TCRbeta reads were obtained per sample, with similar numbers across tissue types. Broader study findings: It was in tumors, not blood, that the top-250-clone fraction was significantly higher (p = 0.039). Researchers did not compare CD4+ and CD8+ repertoires, as samples were bulk unsorted.

In addition to blood RNA drawn from unsorted whole blood, germline DNA was extracted. This CDR3 is 16 amino acids long. Germline V gene data show CDR1 as LGHNA and CDR2 as YNFKEQ. In the case of this clonotype: What it recognizes is unknown. Since no conserved phenylalanine or tryptophan closes the CDR3, a read error is the likely cause.

A constant-region primer primed TCR beta cDNA synthesis from about 0.45 ug of total RNA. ARM-PCR was slightly modified, and three nested multiplex PCR rounds with it gave rise to the TCR beta libraries. TRBV1-TRBV30 forward primers and a C-beta reverse primer were used in the first two PCR rounds, which each ran for nine to ten cycles. Using its own MiXCR run on the multiplex PCR reads, TCRdb lists one record per CDR3 protein. This table has approximately 300,000 distinct CDR3 sequences, 65% appearing once. This sequence was found in a man between 40 and 49 years old with primary liver carcinoma and hepatitis B virus infection. The rearrangement joins TRBV4-2 to TRBJ2-7, with TRBD2 identical over 12 bases. The sequenced material came from peripheral blood. The CDR3 DNA sequence: TGTGACAGCAGCCAAGATGCGACTAGCGGGAGTTACGAGCAGTACCTC. Its translation is CDSSQDATSGSYEQYL.